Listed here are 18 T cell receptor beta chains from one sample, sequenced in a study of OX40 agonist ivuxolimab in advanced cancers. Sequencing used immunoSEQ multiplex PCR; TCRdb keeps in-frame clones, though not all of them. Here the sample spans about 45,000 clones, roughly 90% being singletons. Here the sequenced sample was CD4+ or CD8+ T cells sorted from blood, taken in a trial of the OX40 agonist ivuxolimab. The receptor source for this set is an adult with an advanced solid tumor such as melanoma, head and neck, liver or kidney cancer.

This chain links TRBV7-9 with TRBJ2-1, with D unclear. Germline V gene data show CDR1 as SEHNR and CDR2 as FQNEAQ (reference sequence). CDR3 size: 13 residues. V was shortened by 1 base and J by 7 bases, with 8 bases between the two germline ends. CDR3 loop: CASSLDWPNEQFF. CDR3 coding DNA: TGTGCCAGCAGCTTAGATTGGCCTAATGAGCAGTTCTTC.

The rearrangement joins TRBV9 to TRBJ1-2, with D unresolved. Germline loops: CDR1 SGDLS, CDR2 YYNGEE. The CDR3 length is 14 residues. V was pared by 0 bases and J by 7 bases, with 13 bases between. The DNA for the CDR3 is TGTGCCAGCAGCGTAGAGTCGACATGGAGTGGCTACACCTTC. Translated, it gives CASSVESTWSGYTF.

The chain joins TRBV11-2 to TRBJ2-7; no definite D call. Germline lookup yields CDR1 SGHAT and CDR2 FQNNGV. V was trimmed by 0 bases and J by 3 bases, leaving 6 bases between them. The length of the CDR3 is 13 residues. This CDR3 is CASSLDPGYEQYF. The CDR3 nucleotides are TGTGCCAGCAGCTTAGATCCAGGCTACGAGCAGTACTTC.

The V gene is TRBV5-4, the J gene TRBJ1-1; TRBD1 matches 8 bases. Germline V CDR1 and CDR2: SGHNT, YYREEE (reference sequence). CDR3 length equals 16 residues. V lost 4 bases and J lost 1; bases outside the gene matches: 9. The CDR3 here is CASSATGGRKNTEAFF. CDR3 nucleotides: TGTGCCAGCAGCGCAACAGGGGGAAGGAAGAACACTGAAGCTTTCTTT.

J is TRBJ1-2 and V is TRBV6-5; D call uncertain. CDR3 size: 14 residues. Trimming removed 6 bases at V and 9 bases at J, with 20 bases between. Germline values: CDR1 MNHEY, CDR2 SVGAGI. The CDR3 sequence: CASSPSETLWSYTF. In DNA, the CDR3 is TGTGCCAGCAGCCCGTCCGAAACCCTATGGAGCTACACCTTC.

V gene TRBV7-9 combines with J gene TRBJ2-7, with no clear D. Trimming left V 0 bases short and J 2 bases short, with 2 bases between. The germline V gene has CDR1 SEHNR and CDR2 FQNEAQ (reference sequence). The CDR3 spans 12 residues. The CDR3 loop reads CASSLAPYEQYF. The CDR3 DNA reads TGTGCCAGCAGCTTAGCCCCCTACGAGCAGTACTTC.

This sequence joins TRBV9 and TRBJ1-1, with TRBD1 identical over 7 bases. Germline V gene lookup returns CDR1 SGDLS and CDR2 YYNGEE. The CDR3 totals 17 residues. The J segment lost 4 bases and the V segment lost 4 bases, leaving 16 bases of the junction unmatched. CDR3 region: CASSPYKTGRAGTEAFF. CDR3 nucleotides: TGTGCCAGCAGCCCATACAAGACAGGGCGGGCTGGCACTGAAGCTTTCTTT. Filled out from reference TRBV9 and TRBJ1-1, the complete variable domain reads DSGVTQTPKHLITATGQRVTLRCSPRSGDLSVYWYQQSLDQGLQFLIQYYNGEERAKGNILERFSAQQFPDLHSELNLSSLELGDSALYFCASSPYKTGRAGTEAFFGQGTRLTVV.

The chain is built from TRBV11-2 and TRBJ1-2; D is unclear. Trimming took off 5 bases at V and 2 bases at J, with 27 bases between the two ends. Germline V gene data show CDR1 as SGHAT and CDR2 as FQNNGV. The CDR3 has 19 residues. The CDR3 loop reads CASSPSIGPFYPNNYGYTF. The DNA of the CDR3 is TGTGCCAGCAGCCCTTCGATCGGACCCTTCTACCCAAACAACTATGGCTACACCTTC.

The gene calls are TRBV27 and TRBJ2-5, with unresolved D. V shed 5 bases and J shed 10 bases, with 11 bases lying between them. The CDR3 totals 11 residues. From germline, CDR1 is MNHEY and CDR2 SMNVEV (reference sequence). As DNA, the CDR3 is TGTGCCAGCAGTCCTCCGCCGGGCCAGTACTTC. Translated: CASSPPPGQYF.

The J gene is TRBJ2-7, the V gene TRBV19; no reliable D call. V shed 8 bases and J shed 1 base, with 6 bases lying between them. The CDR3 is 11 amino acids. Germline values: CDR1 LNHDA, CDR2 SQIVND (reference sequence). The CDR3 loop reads CASGMSYEQYF. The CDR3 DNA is TGTGCCAGTGGGATGTCCTACGAGCAGTACTTC.

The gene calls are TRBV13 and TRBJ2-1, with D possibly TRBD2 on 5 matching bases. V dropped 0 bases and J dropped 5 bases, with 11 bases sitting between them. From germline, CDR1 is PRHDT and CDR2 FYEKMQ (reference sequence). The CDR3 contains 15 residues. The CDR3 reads CASSLGSGTNNEQFF. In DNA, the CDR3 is TGTGCCAGCAGCTTAGGGAGCGGTACGAACAATGAGCAGTTCTTC. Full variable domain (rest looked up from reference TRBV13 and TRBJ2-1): AAGVIQSPRHLIKEKRETATLKCYPIPRHDTVYWYQQGPGQDPQFLISFYEKMQSDKGSIPDRFSAQQFSDYHSELNMSSLELGDSALYFCASSLGSGTNNEQFFGPGTRLTVL.

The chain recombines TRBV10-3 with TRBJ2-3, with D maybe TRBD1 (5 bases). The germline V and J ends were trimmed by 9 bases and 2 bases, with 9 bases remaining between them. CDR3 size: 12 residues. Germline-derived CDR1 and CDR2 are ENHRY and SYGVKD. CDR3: CAMRTHTDTQYF. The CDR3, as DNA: TGTGCCATGCGGACACACACAGATACGCAGTATTTT.

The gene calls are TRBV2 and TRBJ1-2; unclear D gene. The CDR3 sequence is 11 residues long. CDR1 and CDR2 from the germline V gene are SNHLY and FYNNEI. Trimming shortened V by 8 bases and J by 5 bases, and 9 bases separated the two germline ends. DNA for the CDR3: TGTGCCAGCCCCTCCCGTTATGGCTACACCTTC. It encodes CASPSRYGYTF.

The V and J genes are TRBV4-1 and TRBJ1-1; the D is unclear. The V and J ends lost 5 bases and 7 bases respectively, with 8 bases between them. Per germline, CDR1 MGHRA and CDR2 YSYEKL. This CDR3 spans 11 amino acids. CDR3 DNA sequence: TGCGCCAGCAGCTTAGGCTTTGAAGCTTTCTTT. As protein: CASSLGFEAFF.

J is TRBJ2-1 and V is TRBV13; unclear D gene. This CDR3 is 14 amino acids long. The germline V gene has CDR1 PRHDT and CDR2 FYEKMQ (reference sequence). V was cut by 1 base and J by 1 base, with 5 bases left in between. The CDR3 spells CASSLAGSYNEQFF. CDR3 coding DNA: TGTGCCAGCAGCTTAGCAGGATCCTACAATGAGCAGTTCTTC.

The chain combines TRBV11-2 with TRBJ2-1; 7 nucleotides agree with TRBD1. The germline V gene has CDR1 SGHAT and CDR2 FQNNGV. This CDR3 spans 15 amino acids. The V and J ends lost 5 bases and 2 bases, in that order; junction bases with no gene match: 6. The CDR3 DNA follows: TGTGCCAGCAGCCTGAGAGGGGGCGCCTACAATGAGCAGTTCTTC. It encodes CASSLRGGAYNEQFF.

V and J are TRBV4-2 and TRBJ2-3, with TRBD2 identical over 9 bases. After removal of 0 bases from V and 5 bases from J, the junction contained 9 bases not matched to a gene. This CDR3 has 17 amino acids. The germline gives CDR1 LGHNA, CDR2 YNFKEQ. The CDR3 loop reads CASSQDPTSGFGDTQYF. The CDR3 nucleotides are TGTGCCAGCAGCCAAGACCCGACTAGCGGTTTTGGAGATACGCAGTATTTT.

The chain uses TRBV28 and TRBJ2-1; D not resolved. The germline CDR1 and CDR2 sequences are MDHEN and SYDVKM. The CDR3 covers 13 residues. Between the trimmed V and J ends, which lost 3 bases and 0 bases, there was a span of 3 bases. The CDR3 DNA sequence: TGTGCCAGCAGTTTCGTCTCCTACAATGAGCAGTTCTTC. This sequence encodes CASSFVSYNEQFF.